Below, 8 T cell receptor beta chains from the same sample are listed, as sequenced in a study of glioma-infiltrating T cells after dendritic cell vaccination. Measured with immunoSEQ multiplex PCR; TCRdb has only the in-frame clones, and not every one. The sample shows around 89,000 clones, 85% to 90% of them seen only once. This specimen was blood, taken before dendritic cell vaccination. These TCRs come from a human donor with glioblastoma.

The rearrangement links TRBV5-1 to TRBJ2-5, with TRBD2 identical over 8 bases. Germline CDR1 and CDR2: SGHRS and YFSETQ. J lost 1 base, V lost 7 bases, and 9 bases had no gene match. This CDR3 spans 15 amino acids. As DNA, the CDR3 is TGCGCCAGCTCTCGGGAGGGGAGCCCCCAAGAGACCCAGTACTTC. It yields the protein CASSREGSPQETQYF.

This chain connects TRBV19 to TRBJ1-4; tentatively, D is TRBD1 (6 bases). The germline V gene has CDR1 LNHDA and CDR2 SQIVND (reference sequence). This CDR3 spans 14 amino acids. The V gene lost 11 bases and the J gene lost 2 bases, with 15 bases spanning the gap. CDR3 nucleotide sequence: TGTGCCGGTAACAGGGCGTCGACTAATGAAAAACTGTTTTTT. Protein product: CAGNRASTNEKLFF.

The chain has TRBV5-6 and TRBJ2-1; D possibly corresponds to TRBD2 (5 bases). V gave up 4 bases and J gave up 8 bases, with 13 bases separating them. Germline V gene sequence: CDR1 SGHDT, CDR2 YYEEEE. The CDR3 runs to 13 residues. CDR3 bases: TGTGCCAGCAGCCACGGCGGGCGATATGAGCAGTTCTTC. It encodes CASSHGGRYEQFF.

The CDR3 coding sequence is TGTGCCTTCGCCCCCCGGGTAGAGACCCAGTACTTC. The encoded protein is CAFAPRVETQYF. V gene TRBV30 combines with J gene TRBJ2-5, with no clear D. The ends were cut back, 7 bases at V and 4 bases at J, with 13 bases in the middle. Germline CDR1 and CDR2: GTSNPN and SVGIG (reference sequence). The CDR3 length is 12 residues. The full variable domain, completed using reference TRBV30 and TRBJ2-5, is SQTIHQWPATLVQPVGSPLSLECTVEGTSNPNLYWYRQAAGRGLQLLFYSVGIGQISSEVPQNLSASRPQDRQFILSSKKLLLSDSGFYLCAFAPRVETQYFGPGTRLLVL.

J is TRBJ2-3 and V is TRBV27, with D possibly matching TRBD2 (5 bases). Trimming cost V 3 bases and J 1 base, with 14 bases left between them. This CDR3 is built from 16 residues. Germline V CDR1 and CDR2: MNHEY, SMNVEV (reference sequence). The CDR3 DNA is TGTGCCAGCAGTTTCTCCCCCAGAGGGCGCACAGATACGCAGTATTTT. This codes for CASSFSPRGRTDTQYF.

Details on this clone: The same CDR3 is also encoded by other DNA sequences in this sample. The chain employs TRBV27 and TRBJ2-7, with 9 positions matching TRBD1. Germline V gives CDR1 MNHEY, CDR2 SMNVEV (reference sequence). The CDR3 length is 13 residues. After removal of 3 bases from V and 4 bases from J, the junction contained 1 base not matched to a gene. CDR3 nucleotide sequence: TGTGCCAGCAGTTTCGGACAGGGGTACGAGCAGTACTTC. It encodes CASSFGQGYEQYF.

The chain employs TRBV18 and TRBJ2-1, with D perhaps TRBD2 (6 bases). Per the germline V gene, CDR1 is KGHSH and CDR2 is LQKENI. There are 14 residues in the CDR3. Trimming removed 3 bases from V and 8 bases from J, with 14 bases in between. CDR3 DNA sequence: TGTGCCAGCTCACCCGGGGGAATAGAATATGAGCAGTTCTTC. It is translated as CASSPGGIEYEQFF.

The chain couples TRBV10-3 to TRBJ2-7, with 8 bases matching TRBD2. Germline V gives CDR1 ENHRY, CDR2 SYGVKD. J lost 4 bases, V lost 1 base, and 3 bases had no gene match. The CDR3 sequence is 14 residues long. The CDR3 loop is CAISELGLGYEQYF. The CDR3 DNA reads as TGTGCCATCAGTGAGTTGGGACTAGGGTACGAGCAGTACTTC.